These T cell receptor beta chains were read from a single sample in a study of cytomegalovirus exposure and HLA in healthy donors. Method: immunoSEQ multiplex PCR; TCRdb's copy keeps in-frame clones and lacks some. The sample holds 130,000 to 150,000 clones, roughly 80% seen once. The specimen was PBMCs. The receptors derive from a woman aged 45-60 years in good health and CMV-seronegative. Each CDR3 is given with its conserved first and last residue. D genes are given only for firm matches. Rows may omit the clone size; those that give it use once, few, many or a size class.

abundance | d_gene | len | j_gene | v_gene | CDR3aa | CDR3nt
. | . | 16 | TRBJ1-6 | TRBV7-8 | CASSLTGLSYNSPLHF | TGTGCCAGCAGCTTAACAGGCCTCTCCTATAATTCACCCCTCCACTTT
. | . | 13 | TRBJ1-4 | TRBV29-1 | CSASGPGDEKLFF | TGCAGCGCCTCCGGGCCGGGGGATGAAAAACTGTTTTTT
. | TRBD1 | 13 | TRBJ1-2 | TRBV2 | CASSEAGGRGYTF | TGTGCCAGCAGTGAAGCAGGGGGCCGGGGCTACACCTTC
. | . | 15 | TRBJ1-4 | TRBV7-9 | CASSFSRVDSEKLFF | TGTGCCAGCAGCTTTTCCAGGGTTGACAGTGAAAAACTGTTTTTT
few | . | 14 | TRBJ2-6 | TRBV6-6 | CASSYSRVYNVLTF | TGTGCCAGCAGTTACAGCAGGGTGTACAACGTCCTGACTTTC
. | . | 13 | TRBJ1-4 | TRBV29-1 | CSVRHSTNEKLFF | TGCAGCGTTCGACATTCCACTAATGAAAAACTGTTTTTT
. | TRBD1 | 16 | TRBJ1-3 | TRBV28 | CASSSPRDSSGNTIYF | TGTGCCAGCAGTTCCCCCCGGGACAGCTCTGGAAACACCATATATTTT
few | . | 16 | TRBJ2-1 | TRBV2 | CASSEGWSRFVYEQFF | TGTGCCAGCAGTGAAGGGTGGAGCCGATTTGTCTATGAGCAGTTCTTC
. | . | 17 | TRBJ2-7 | TRBV7-8 | CASSLAFWGQSSYEQYF | TGTGCCAGCAGCTTAGCGTTTTGGGGCCAAAGCTCCTACGAGCAGTACTTC
. | . | 12 | TRBJ1-2 | TRBV5-8 | CASSYTGSGYTF | TGTGCCAGCAGTTACACAGGGTCTGGCTACACCTTC
once | . | 11 | TRBJ1-1 | TRBV2 | CATTYNTEAFF | TGTGCCACCACTTATAACACTGAAGCTTTCTTT
. | TRBD2 | 16 | TRBJ2-3 | TRBV4-2 | CASSQGASGLTDTQYF | TGTGCCAGCAGCCAAGGCGCTAGCGGACTTACAGATACGCAGTATTTT
. | TRBD2 | 15 | TRBJ2-3 | TRBV5-6 | CASSLVAGGTDTQYF | TGTGCCAGCAGCTTGGTAGCGGGGGGCACAGATACGCAGTATTTT
. | . | 15 | TRBJ1-2 | TRBV28 | CASSPFAREMGGYTF | TGTGCCAGCAGCCCTTTTGCGAGGGAAATGGGTGGCTACACCTTC
. | . | 13 | TRBJ2-7 | TRBV29-1 | CSVVFSGSYEQYF | TGCAGCGTTGTTTTTAGCGGCTCCTACGAGCAGTACTTC
. | TRBD1 | 17 | TRBJ1-1 | TRBV5-1 | CASSNVQGAHPNTEAFF | TGCGCCAGCAGCAACGTACAGGGGGCTCATCCGAACACTGAAGCTTTCTTT
once | . | 13 | TRBJ1-3 | TRBV19 | CASSERSGNTIYF | TGTGCCAGTTCTGAACGGTCTGGAAACACCATATATTTT
. | TRBD1 | 15 | TRBJ1-6 | TRBV5-6 | CASSSIGTGPSPLHF | TGTGCCAGCAGCTCTATCGGGACAGGGCCCTCACCCCTCCACTTT
. | . | 16 | TRBJ1-2 | TRBV6-1 | CASSERRGGSNYGYTF | TGTGCCAGCAGTGAACGTCGAGGTGGGTCTAACTATGGCTACACCTTC
. | . | 16 | TRBJ2-6 | TRBV15 | CATSRTTGSGANVLTF | TGTGCCACCAGCAGAACCACCGGCTCTGGGGCCAACGTCCTGACTTTC
. | TRBD1 | 14 | TRBJ2-7 | TRBV11-2 | CASSPGTGVEEQYF | TGTGCCAGCAGCCCAGGGACAGGGGTGGAGGAGCAGTACTTC
. | TRBD1 | 19 | TRBJ1-5 | TRBV6-7 | CASSYYHRDRRCWNQPQHF | TGTGCCAGCAGTTACTATCACCGGGACAGGCGGTGTTGGAATCAGCCCCAGCATTTT
many | . | 15 | TRBJ2-1 | TRBV6-5 | CASSYSSGVYNEQFF | TGTGCCAGCAGTTACTCTAGCGGTGTCTACAATGAGCAGTTCTTC
. | . | 15 | TRBJ1-5 | TRBV6-1 | CASSGVQGADQPQHF | TGTGCCAGCAGTGGCGTACAGGGCGCAGATCAGCCCCAGCATTTT
. | TRBD2 | 15 | TRBJ2-1 | TRBV15 | CATSLAGGPGNEQFF | TGTGCCACCAGTCTAGCGGGGGGGCCGGGAAATGAGCAGTTCTTC
. | . | 11 | TRBJ2-7 | TRBV6-5 | CATNRGSEQYF | TGTGCCACCAACCGGGGGAGCGAGCAGTACTTC
. | TRBD2 | 14 | TRBJ2-3 | TRBV5-1 | CASSFGGGPDTQYF | TGCGCCAGCAGCTTCGGGGGGGGCCCAGATACGCAGTATTTT
. | TRBD1 | 16 | TRBJ1-5 | TRBV12-5 | CASGLVAGGFRQPQHF | TGTGCTAGTGGTTTGGTAGCAGGGGGCTTTAGACAGCCCCAGCATTTT
few | . | 15 | TRBJ1-1 | TRBV4-3 | CASSQENRRNTEAFF | TGCGCCAGCAGCCAAGAAAACAGGAGGAACACTGAAGCTTTCTTT
. | . | 13 | TRBJ1-2 | TRBV5-6 | CASSSPAGDGYTF | TGTGCCAGCAGCTCTCCCGCAGGGGATGGCTACACCTTC
. | TRBD1 | 13 | TRBJ1-2 | TRBV19 | CASSLGQGFGYTF | TGTGCCAGTAGTCTCGGACAGGGCTTTGGCTACACCTTC
. | . | 13 | TRBJ2-7 | TRBV11-2 | CASSFGGGNEQYF | TGTGCCAGCAGCTTCGGGGGTGGGAACGAGCAGTACTTC
. | . | 13 | TRBJ1-3 | TRBV10-3 | CAISNLSGNTIYF | TGTGCCATCAGTAATCTCTCTGGAAACACCATATATTTT
. | . | 16 | TRBJ1-3 | TRBV15 | CATSNKNRDIGNTIYF | TGTGCCACCAGCAATAAGAACAGGGATATTGGAAACACCATATATTTT
. | . | 13 | TRBJ1-5 | TRBV19 | CASSLTLNQPQHF | TGTGCCAGTAGTTTGACACTCAATCAGCCCCAGCATTTT
. | TRBD2 | 16 | TRBJ2-5 | TRBV5-6 | CASSSRTSGERETQYF | TGTGCCAGCAGCTCGAGGACTAGCGGGGAAAGAGAGACCCAGTACTTC
few | . | 15 | TRBJ2-7 | TRBV7-2 | CASSLGGVPLYEQYF | TGTGCCAGCAGCTTAGGGGGGGTACCTCTCTACGAGCAGTACTTC
. | TRBD2 | 14 | TRBJ2-3 | TRBV29-1 | CSAAVAGGSDTQYF | TGCAGCGCAGCTGTAGCGGGGGGATCCGATACGCAGTATTTT
. | TRBD2 | 13 | TRBJ2-3 | TRBV7-3 | CASSTAGEDTQYF | TGTGCCAGCAGCACAGCGGGGGAAGATACGCAGTATTTT
. | . | 14 | TRBJ2-7 | TRBV28 | CASSQQVNPYEQYF | TGTGCCAGCAGTCAACAGGTAAACCCCTACGAGCAGTACTTC
once | . | 12 | TRBJ1-2 | TRBV29-1 | CSVRTSNYGYTF | TGCAGCGTAAGGACAAGTAACTATGGCTACACCTTC
once | . | 13 | TRBJ1-2 | TRBV11-1 | CASSVARTAGYTF | TGTGCCAGCAGCGTAGCCCGGACAGCTGGCTACACCTTC
. | . | 12 | TRBJ1-2 | TRBV7-2 | CASSLHGGGYTF | TGTGCCAGCAGCTTACACGGAGGTGGCTACACCTTC
once | . | 15 | TRBJ1-5 | TRBV6-6 | CASSYDDRLWQPQHF | TGTGCCAGCAGTTACGATGACAGGTTATGGCAGCCCCAGCATTTT
. | . | 15 | TRBJ2-7 | TRBV11-2 | CASSLAGGFSYEQYF | TGTGCCAGCAGCCTAGCCGGCGGTTTCTCCTACGAGCAGTACTTC
few | . | 14 | TRBJ2-7 | TRBV13 | CASSLTMSSYEQYF | TGTGCCAGCAGCTTAACGATGAGCTCCTACGAGCAGTACTTC
. | . | 14 | TRBJ1-2 | TRBV4-3 | CASSQEDRDYGYTF | TGCGCCAGCAGCCAAGAGGACAGAGACTATGGCTACACCTTC
. | TRBD1 | 14 | TRBJ1-6 | TRBV5-1 | CASSPGQGGSPLHF | TGCGCCAGCAGCCCGGGACAGGGAGGTTCACCCCTCCACTTT
. | TRBD2 | 18 | TRBJ2-1 | TRBV4-2 | CASSQETSGGSSYNEQFF | TGTGCCAGCAGCCAAGAAACTAGCGGGGGGAGCTCCTACAATGAGCAGTTCTTC
. | TRBD2 | 15 | TRBJ2-1 | TRBV6-5 | CASTHSGGYGNEQFF | TGTGCCAGCACTCATAGCGGGGGTTATGGCAATGAGCAGTTCTTC
. | TRBD1 | 16 | TRBJ1-5 | TRBV19 | CASNPTGGVSNQPQHF | TGTGCCAGTAACCCTACAGGGGGCGTAAGCAATCAGCCCCAGCATTTT
. | . | 16 | TRBJ1-2 | TRBV11-2 | CASSLPSGAGAYGYTF | TGTGCCAGCAGCCTACCCTCCGGGGCAGGGGCCTATGGCTACACCTTC
. | TRBD1 | 15 | TRBJ2-7 | TRBV6-5 | CASSYGGTGSHEQYF | TGTGCCAGCAGTTACGGTGGGACAGGGTCCCACGAGCAGTACTTC
. | . | 13 | TRBJ1-2 | TRBV7-2 | CASSLEPPYGYTF | TGTGCCAGCAGCTTAGAGCCCCCTTATGGCTACACCTTC
few | TRBD1 | 14 | TRBJ2-7 | TRBV6-5 | CASSSRQGSYEQYF | TGTGCCAGCAGTTCTCGACAGGGTTCCTACGAGCAGTACTTC
. | . | 13 | TRBJ1-1 | TRBV7-9 | CSSSNQGAELAFF | TGTTCCAGCAGCAACCAGGGCGCGGAATTAGCTTTCTTT
. | . | 14 | TRBJ2-3 | TRBV6-4 | CASSDLASTDTQYF | TGTGCCAGCAGTGACCTAGCAAGCACAGATACGCAGTATTTT
once | TRBD2 | 16 | TRBJ2-7 | TRBV7-8 | CASSRTVAGLSYEQYF | TGTGCCAGCAGCAGAACTGTAGCGGGGCTTTCCTACGAGCAGTACTTC
. | TRBD1 | 13 | TRBJ2-7 | TRBV14 | CASSRDSRYEQYF | TGTGCCAGCAGCCGGGACAGCCGCTACGAGCAGTACTTC